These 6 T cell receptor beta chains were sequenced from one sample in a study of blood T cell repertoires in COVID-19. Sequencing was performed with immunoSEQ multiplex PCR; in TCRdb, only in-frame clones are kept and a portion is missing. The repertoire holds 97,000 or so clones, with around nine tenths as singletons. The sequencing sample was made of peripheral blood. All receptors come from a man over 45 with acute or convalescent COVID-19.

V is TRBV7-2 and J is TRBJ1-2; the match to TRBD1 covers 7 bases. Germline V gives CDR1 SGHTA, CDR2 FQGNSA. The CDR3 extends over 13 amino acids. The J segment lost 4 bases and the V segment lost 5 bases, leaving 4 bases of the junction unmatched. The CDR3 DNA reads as TGTGCCAGCAGCACGACAGGGAGCTATGGCTACACCTTC. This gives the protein CASSTTGSYGYTF.

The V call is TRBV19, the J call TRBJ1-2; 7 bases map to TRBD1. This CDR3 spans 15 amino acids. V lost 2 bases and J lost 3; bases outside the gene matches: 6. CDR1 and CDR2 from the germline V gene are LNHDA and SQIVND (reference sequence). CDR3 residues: CASSIRQGDYYGYTF. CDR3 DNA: TGTGCCAGTAGTATAAGGCAGGGGGATTACTATGGCTACACCTTC.

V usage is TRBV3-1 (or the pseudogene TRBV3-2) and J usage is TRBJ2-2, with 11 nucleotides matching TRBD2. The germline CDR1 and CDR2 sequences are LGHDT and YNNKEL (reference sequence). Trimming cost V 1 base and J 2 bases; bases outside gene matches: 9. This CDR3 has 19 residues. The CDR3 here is CASSQVSWLAGGNTGELFF. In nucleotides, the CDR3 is TGTGCCAGCAGCCAAGTTTCTTGGCTAGCGGGAGGTAACACCGGGGAGCTGTTTTTT.

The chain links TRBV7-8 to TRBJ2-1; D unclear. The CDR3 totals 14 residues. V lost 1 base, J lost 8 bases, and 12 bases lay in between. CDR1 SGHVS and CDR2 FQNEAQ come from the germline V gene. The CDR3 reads CASSLVRGWDEQFF. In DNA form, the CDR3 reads TGTGCCAGCAGCTTAGTAAGAGGTTGGGATGAGCAGTTCTTC.

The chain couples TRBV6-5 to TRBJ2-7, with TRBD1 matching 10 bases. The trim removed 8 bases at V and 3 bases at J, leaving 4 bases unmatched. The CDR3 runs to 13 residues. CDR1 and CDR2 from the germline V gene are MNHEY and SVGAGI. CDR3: CASARTGGYEQYF. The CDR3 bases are TGTGCCAGCGCTAGGACAGGGGGCTACGAGCAGTACTTC.

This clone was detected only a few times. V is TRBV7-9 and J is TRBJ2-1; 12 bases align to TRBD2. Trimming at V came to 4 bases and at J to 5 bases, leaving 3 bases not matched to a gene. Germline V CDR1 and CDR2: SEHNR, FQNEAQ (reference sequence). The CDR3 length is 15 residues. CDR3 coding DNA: TGTGCCAGCAGCTCTAGCGGGAGGGCGAACAATGAGCAGTTCTTC. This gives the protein CASSSSGRANNEQFF.